The table lists the clone carrying this T cell receptor (beta chain) with many counts. Its antigen is currently unknown. RNA transcripts yielded amplified TCR beta CDR3 regions. The HTBI primer set was used in a first-round RT-PCR of the TCR CDR3. TCRdb used MiXCR to reprocess the multiplex PCR reads, holding one entry per CDR3 protein. Of nearly 600,000 distinct CDR3 sequences listed, roughly 13% were seen once; the top ten hold roughly 6.2%. This sample holds PBMCs from less than 13 ml fresh peripheral blood. Germline CDR1 is MNHEY and CDR2 is SMNVEV (reference sequence). This CDR3 spans 14 amino acids. The ends were cut back, 8 bases at V and 7 bases at J, with 15 bases in the middle. The sample is drawn from a study of T cells in Graves' hyperthyroidism and ophthalmopathy. Study-level points and caveats: Most thyroid clonotypes that were expanded above 0.001 also turned up in blood. A model of 13 V-J pairs discriminated ophthalmopathy from stable hyperthyroidism.

V is TRBV27 and J is TRBJ1-6; D perhaps matches TRBD1 (5 bases). The receptor comes from a woman in her thirties with Graves' hyperthyroidism that later progressed to Graves' ophthalmopathy. The sequenced material came from blood. Here the CDR3 DNA reads TGTGCCAGCGGCGTCGGGGGTGGGAATTCACCCCTCCACTTT. Its translation: CASGVGGGNSPLHF.